These 16 T cell receptor beta chains were all obtained from the same sample, sequenced in a study of Ad26.COV2.S vaccination and SARS-CoV-2 variants. Treatment in this sample: 19 received Ad26.COV2.S at low or high dose, single or two shots; roughly 5 received placebo; per-sample allocation not given. Sampling occurred on day 63 after the first vaccine or placebo injection. The data were produced by immunoSEQ multiplex PCR, yet TCRdb's version contains in-frame clones alone and is incomplete. The sample has about 350,000 clones, about 85% seen once. Material: peripheral blood, obtained in a trial of Ad26.COV2.S vaccine versus placebo. The receptors derive from a person aged 18-65 years who received the Ad26.COV2.S COVID-19 vaccine or a placebo.

This clone came up a few times. The chain couples TRBV5-1 to TRBJ2-7; tentatively, D is TRBD2 (5 bases). Germline CDR1 reads SGHRS; CDR2 reads YFSETQ. The CDR3 runs to 15 residues. The V and J ends lost 0 bases and 7 bases respectively, with 17 bases between them. The CDR3 loop reads CASSLDAGVPGEQYF. CDR3 nucleotides: TGCGCCAGCAGCTTGGATGCAGGAGTCCCGGGGGAGCAGTACTTC.

The V and J genes are TRBV12-3 or TRBV12-4 and TRBJ2-2; D not resolved. V lost 5 bases and J 7 bases, leaving 11 bases between the germline ends. The CDR3 has 13 residues. The CDR3 spells CASSPHQIGELFF. The CDR3 nucleotides are TGTGCCAGCAGTCCTCACCAGATCGGGGAGCTGTTTTTT.

The chain carries TRBV28 and TRBJ1-2, with 8 bases aligning to TRBD1. The CDR3 covers 14 residues. The trim removed 5 bases at V and 3 bases at J, leaving 5 bases unmatched. Germline CDR1 is MDHEN and CDR2 is SYDVKM. The CDR3, as DNA: TGTGCCAGCAGTCCGGACAGGGTGGACTATGGCTACACCTTC. It specifies CASSPDRVDYGYTF.

The sample holds one count of this clone. This rearrangement joins TRBV9 to TRBJ2-2; TRBD1 aligns across 9 bases. The CDR3 is 16 residues long. With V trimmed by 4 bases and J by 6 bases, 10 bases remained unmatched. CDR1 is SGDLS, CDR2 YYNGEE, per germline. As DNA, the CDR3 is TGTGCCAGCAGCCCCTGGGGACAGGGAATTTCCGGGGAGCTGTTTTTT. Its protein is CASSPWGQGISGELFF.

This chain links TRBV5-1 with TRBJ2-3, with D perhaps TRBD2 (5 bases). Germline V gene data show CDR1 as SGHRS and CDR2 as YFSETQ. V was cut by 0 bases and J by 2 bases, with 7 bases left in between. This CDR3 has 14 residues. DNA of the CDR3: TGCGCCAGCAGCTTGGGGACTCACACAGATACGCAGTATTTT. The encoded protein is CASSLGTHTDTQYF.

This chain connects TRBV6-5 to TRBJ2-3; D is unclear. CDR1 MNHEY and CDR2 SVGAGI come from the germline V gene. Deletions cut 5 bases from V and 4 bases from J, with 7 bases between. The CDR3 spans 12 residues. The CDR3 loop is CASSRESDTQYF. The CDR3 DNA is TGTGCCAGCAGTCGTGAATCAGATACGCAGTATTTT.

This chain joins TRBV18 and TRBJ2-7; TRBD1 aligns across 8 bases. J was trimmed by 2 bases and V by 3 bases; bases with no gene match: 3. Germline CDR1 reads KGHSH; CDR2 reads LQKENI. The CDR3 extends over 14 amino acids. The CDR3, as DNA: TGTGCCAGCTCACCCGGACAGGGCACCTACGAGCAGTACTTC. Translated: CASSPGQGTYEQYF.

CDR3 sequence: CASSPTTGAGYTF. In DNA form, the CDR3 reads TGTGCCAGCAGCCCCACGACAGGGGCTGGCTACACCTTC. The chain has TRBV11-2 and TRBJ1-2; TRBD1 aligns across 8 bases. In germline, CDR1 is SGHAT, CDR2 FQNNGV. This CDR3 contains 13 residues. The trim removed 5 bases at V and 7 bases at J, leaving 6 bases unmatched.

Remarks on this clone: At the DNA level, this CDR3 is encoded by other sequences in the same sample as well. The chain recombines TRBV27 with TRBJ2-7; the match to TRBD2 covers 14 bases. The CDR3 length is 14 residues. After removal of 6 bases from V and 4 bases from J, the junction contained 2 bases not matched to a gene. CDR1 is MNHEY, CDR2 SMNVEV, per germline (reference sequence). The CDR3 coding sequence is TGTGCCAGCAGAGGACTAGCGGGAGGTTACGAGCAGTACTTC. It yields the protein CASRGLAGGYEQYF.

This clone was seen a few times. The chain uses TRBV9 and TRBJ1-6; D gene uncertain. The CDR3 totals 16 residues. Germline V lookup: CDR1 SGDLS, CDR2 YYNGEE. Between the trimmed V and J ends, which lost 3 bases and 7 bases, there was a span of 17 bases. The CDR3 coding sequence is TGTGCCAGCAGCGGCACCGGGCCCCGGCTAAATTCACCCCTCCACTTT. Protein sequence: CASSGTGPRLNSPLHF.

This clone has just one count. The V call is TRBV5-1, the J call TRBJ2-2; TRBD2 matches at 8 bases. This CDR3 is built from 17 residues. V shed 3 bases, J shed 1 base, and the junction held 8 bases outside the gene matches. Germline CDR1 SGHRS, CDR2 YFSETQ. CDR3 in DNA: TGCGCCAGCAGCTCGGGATTAGCGGGGCTGAACACCGGGGAGCTGTTTTTT. Residues: CASSSGLAGLNTGELFF.

This clone occurred once. This sequence joins TRBV7-9 and TRBJ2-1, with 8 positions matching TRBD1. CDR1 and CDR2 from the germline V gene are SEHNR and FQNEAQ (reference sequence). V trimming: 5 bases; J trimming: 4 bases; junction bases outside the gene matches: 13. The CDR3 is made up of 17 amino acids. CDR3 nucleotides: TGTGCCAGCAGCCCAAGGACAGGGATCCCAATTTACAATGAGCAGTTCTTC. This translates into CASSPRTGIPIYNEQFF. The whole variable domain, filled in from reference TRBV7-9 and TRBJ2-1, reads DTGVSQNPRHKITKRGQNVTFRCDPISEHNRLYWYRQTLGQGPEFLTYFQNEAQLEKSRLLSDRFSAERPKGSFSTLEIQRTEQGDSAMYLCASSPRTGIPIYNEQFFGPGTRLTVL.

Only a few counts were recorded for this clone. The chain combines TRBV18 with TRBJ1-6; the D gene is possibly TRBD1 (5 bases). The CDR3 is 16 residues long. Germline CDR1 is KGHSH and CDR2 is LQKENI. The ends were cut back, 3 bases at V and 8 bases at J, with 17 bases in the middle. Here the CDR3 reads CASSPRFGGEDSPLHF. In DNA form, the CDR3 reads TGTGCCAGCTCACCGCGATTCGGGGGAGAGGATTCACCCCTCCACTTT.

This sequence joins TRBV6-2 or TRBV6-3 and TRBJ1-5; TRBD1 might be the D (6 bases). Trimming took 5 bases from V and 11 from J, leaving 19 bases between them. The CDR3 length is 14 residues. Germline V CDR1 and CDR2: MNHEY, SVGEGT. CDR3 protein: CASSSGQLNGAQHF. CDR3 DNA: TGTGCCAGCAGTAGCGGACAGCTAAACGGGGCCCAGCATTTT.

The rearrangement uses TRBV15 and TRBJ2-7, with 9 bases that match TRBD1. CDR1 is LNHNV and CDR2 is YYDKDF in the germline V gene (reference sequence). V shed 0 bases, J shed 0 bases, and the junction held 3 bases outside the gene matches. CDR3 length equals 16 residues. As DNA, the CDR3 is TGTGCCACCAGCAGAGATGGGACAGGGAGCTCCTACGAGCAGTACTTC. Encoded protein: CATSRDGTGSSYEQYF.

J is TRBJ2-7 and V is TRBV12-3 or TRBV12-4; D not resolved. CDR3 length: 13 amino acids. With 6 bases removed from V and 0 bases from J, the gap between germline ends came to 9 bases. CDR3 residues: CASSYASSYEQYF. For the CDR3, the DNA is TGTGCCAGCAGCTACGCTAGCTCCTACGAGCAGTACTTC.